The rows below give T cell receptor beta chains drawn from one sample of a study of Tregs in tolerant kidney transplant recipients. TCRdb keeps only in-frame clones here, not all; method: immunoSEQ multiplex PCR. Of tens of thousands of clones detected, over 85% appear once; the ten largest clones hold roughly 5%. Input material: CD8+ T cells from blood. The receptors here all came from a human donor in good health. CDR3s include the opening cysteine and the closing phenylalanine or tryptophan. D genes are given only for firm matches. Where a row states a size, it is once, few, many or the class of an expanded clone; other rows omit it.

j_gene: TRBJ1-1; d_gene: NA; abundance: NA; v_gene: TRBV15; CDR3aa: CATSRGAGFGNTEAFF; CDR3nt: TGTGCCACCAGCAGAGGGGCAGGGTTTGGGAACACTGAAGCTTTCTTT
j_gene: TRBJ2-1; d_gene: TRBD2; abundance: NA; v_gene: TRBV11-2; CDR3aa: CASSLVPRVASGFYNEQFF; CDR3nt: TGTGCCAGCAGCTTAGTCCCTCGGGTGGCTAGCGGTTTCTACAATGAGCAGTTCTTC
j_gene: TRBJ2-7; d_gene: TRBD1; abundance: NA; v_gene: TRBV27; CDR3aa: CASSLVGTALGEQYF; CDR3nt: TGTGCCAGCAGCCTTGTCGGGACAGCCTTGGGCGAGCAGTACTTC
j_gene: TRBJ1-2; d_gene: TRBD1; abundance: NA; v_gene: TRBV7-9; CDR3aa: CASSFGDSGVYGYTF; CDR3nt: TGTGCCAGCAGCTTCGGGGACAGTGGAGTCTATGGCTACACCTTC
j_gene: TRBJ1-1; d_gene: NA; abundance: NA; v_gene: TRBV19; CDR3aa: CASSTRQGRKGPEAFF; CDR3nt: TGTGCCAGTAGTACGCGGCAGGGCCGGAAGGGACCTGAAGCTTTCTTT
j_gene: TRBJ2-7; d_gene: TRBD1; abundance: NA; v_gene: TRBV5-6; CDR3aa: CASSLWTGGDEQYF; CDR3nt: TGTGCCAGCAGCTTATGGACAGGGGGGGACGAGCAGTACTTC
j_gene: TRBJ1-1; d_gene: NA; abundance: NA; v_gene: TRBV6-5; CDR3aa: CASSYSELTEAFF; CDR3nt: TGTGCCAGCAGTTACTCGGAACTGACAGAAGCTTTCTTT
j_gene: TRBJ2-1; d_gene: NA; abundance: NA; v_gene: TRBV5-6; CDR3aa: CASGTRPYNEQFF; CDR3nt: TGTGCCAGTGGCACGCGACCCTACAATGAGCAGTTCTTC
j_gene: TRBJ1-1; d_gene: NA; abundance: NA; v_gene: TRBV6-5; CDR3aa: CASSYSGGGTEAFF; CDR3nt: TGTGCCAGCAGTTACTCGGGCGGGGGCACTGAAGCTTTCTTT
j_gene: TRBJ2-3; d_gene: TRBD2; abundance: few; v_gene: TRBV6-4; CDR3aa: CASSGGVRETDTQYF; CDR3nt: TGTGCCAGCAGTGGGGGCGTGCGGGAGACCGATACGCAGTATTTT
j_gene: TRBJ1-2; d_gene: TRBD1; abundance: NA; v_gene: TRBV30; CDR3aa: CAWSPRTGGNYGYTF; CDR3nt: TGTGCCTGGAGTCCCCGGACAGGGGGCAACTATGGCTACACCTTC
j_gene: TRBJ2-1; d_gene: NA; abundance: NA; v_gene: TRBV11-2; CDR3aa: CASSSILERFYNEQFF; CDR3nt: TGTGCCAGCAGCTCGATACTAGAAAGATTCTACAATGAGCAGTTCTTC
j_gene: TRBJ1-4; d_gene: NA; abundance: NA; v_gene: TRBV5-4; CDR3aa: CASSSGDSSEKLFF; CDR3nt: TGTGCCAGCAGCTCGGGGGACTCCTCCGAAAAACTGTTTTTT
j_gene: TRBJ2-7; d_gene: NA; abundance: once; v_gene: TRBV27; CDR3aa: CASSHYSYEQYF; CDR3nt: TGTGCCAGCAGTCACTACTCCTACGAGCAGTACTTC
j_gene: TRBJ2-5; d_gene: NA; abundance: NA; v_gene: TRBV5-6; CDR3aa: CASSLWDQETQYF; CDR3nt: TGTGCCAGCAGCTTGTGGGACCAAGAGACCCAGTACTTC
j_gene: TRBJ1-2; d_gene: NA; abundance: few; v_gene: TRBV7-9; CDR3aa: CASSSPFRGTAYGYTF; CDR3nt: TGTGCCAGCAGCTCCCCCTTCCGTGGGACGGCCTATGGCTACACCTTC
j_gene: TRBJ2-1; d_gene: NA; abundance: NA; v_gene: TRBV5-1; CDR3aa: CASSGGNEQFF; CDR3nt: TGCGCCAGCAGTGGGGGCAATGAGCAGTTCTTC
j_gene: TRBJ2-3; d_gene: NA; abundance: NA; v_gene: TRBV7-9; CDR3aa: CASRRGDTDTQYF; CDR3nt: TGTGCCAGCAGGAGGGGAGACACAGATACGCAGTATTTT
j_gene: TRBJ2-7; d_gene: TRBD1; abundance: NA; v_gene: TRBV7-2; CDR3aa: CASRPPGTGFHEQYF; CDR3nt: TGTGCCAGCAGACCACCCGGGACAGGGTTCCACGAGCAGTACTTC
j_gene: TRBJ2-1; d_gene: TRBD2; abundance: once; v_gene: TRBV2; CDR3aa: CASSELAGLSEQFF; CDR3nt: TGTGCCAGCAGTGAGTTAGCGGGCTTGAGTGAGCAGTTCTTC
j_gene: TRBJ2-1; d_gene: TRBD1; abundance: once; v_gene: TRBV7-9; CDR3aa: CASSLATGGLYNEQFF; CDR3nt: TGTGCCAGCAGCTTAGCGACAGGGGGCCTTTACAATGAGCAGTTCTTC
j_gene: TRBJ2-1; d_gene: NA; abundance: NA; v_gene: TRBV6-1; CDR3aa: CASSAQETSFYNEQFF; CDR3nt: TGTGCCAGCAGTGCCCAAGAAACTAGCTTCTACAATGAGCAGTTCTTC
j_gene: TRBJ1-4; d_gene: NA; abundance: NA; v_gene: TRBV27; CDR3aa: CASRWTATNEKLFF; CDR3nt: TGTGCCAGCAGATGGACAGCAACTAATGAAAAACTGTTTTTT
j_gene: TRBJ1-4; d_gene: TRBD1; abundance: NA; v_gene: TRBV27; CDR3aa: CASSPGQGAYSNEKLFF; CDR3nt: TGTGCCAGCAGTCCCGGACAGGGGGCATATAGTAATGAAAAACTGTTTTTT
j_gene: TRBJ2-5; d_gene: NA; abundance: NA; v_gene: TRBV2; CDR3aa: CASSEGKGPLVPETQYF; CDR3nt: TGTGCCAGCAGTGAAGGGAAAGGCCCCTTGGTCCCTGAGACCCAGTACTTC
j_gene: TRBJ2-7; d_gene: TRBD2; abundance: NA; v_gene: TRBV30; CDR3aa: CAWRRGYEQYF; CDR3nt: TGTGCCTGGAGGCGGGGGTACGAGCAGTACTTC
j_gene: TRBJ2-7; d_gene: NA; abundance: NA; v_gene: TRBV5-5; CDR3aa: CASSYGWPPYEQYF; CDR3nt: TGTGCCAGCAGCTATGGATGGCCCCCTTACGAGCAGTACTTC
j_gene: TRBJ1-1; d_gene: NA; abundance: NA; v_gene: TRBV10-2; CDR3aa: CASSTRRNTEAFF; CDR3nt: TGCGCCAGCAGTACGAGGAGAAACACTGAAGCTTTCTTT
j_gene: TRBJ1-1; d_gene: TRBD1; abundance: NA; v_gene: TRBV10-3; CDR3aa: CAISDPGQRNTEAFF; CDR3nt: TGTGCCATCAGTGATCCGGGACAGCGGAACACTGAAGCTTTCTTT
j_gene: TRBJ2-1; d_gene: NA; abundance: NA; v_gene: TRBV14; CDR3aa: CASSQGYLYNEQFF; CDR3nt: TGTGCCAGCAGCCAAGGCTACCTCTACAATGAGCAGTTCTTC
j_gene: TRBJ2-6; d_gene: TRBD1; abundance: NA; v_gene: TRBV6-1; CDR3aa: CASSDQGVTGANVLTF; CDR3nt: TGTGCCAGCAGTGACCAGGGGGTCACTGGGGCCAACGTCCTGACTTTC
j_gene: TRBJ1-2; d_gene: NA; abundance: once; v_gene: TRBV6-4; CDR3aa: CASSGVAGYGYTF; CDR3nt: TGTGCCAGCAGTGGGGTAGCAGGCTATGGCTACACCTTC
j_gene: TRBJ1-1; d_gene: NA; abundance: NA; v_gene: TRBV7-9; CDR3aa: CASSLAVPEAFF; CDR3nt: TGTGCCAGCAGCTTAGCTGTCCCTGAAGCTTTCTTT
j_gene: TRBJ1-4; d_gene: TRBD1; abundance: NA; v_gene: TRBV19; CDR3aa: CASSMGQGAYEKLFF; CDR3nt: TGTGCCAGTAGTATGGGACAGGGGGCATATGAAAAACTGTTTTTT
j_gene: TRBJ2-1; d_gene: NA; abundance: NA; v_gene: TRBV20-1; CDR3aa: CSARPDREQFF; CDR3nt: TGCAGTGCTAGGCCAGACCGTGAGCAGTTCTTC
j_gene: TRBJ2-7; d_gene: NA; abundance: NA; v_gene: TRBV7-9; CDR3aa: CASSLAADIYEQYF; CDR3nt: TGTGCCAGCAGCTTAGCGGCGGACATCTACGAGCAGTACTTC
j_gene: TRBJ2-2; d_gene: NA; abundance: NA; v_gene: TRBV2; CDR3aa: CASSDQGNTGELFF; CDR3nt: TGTGCCAGCAGTGATCAGGGGAACACCGGGGAGCTGTTTTTT
j_gene: TRBJ1-2; d_gene: TRBD1; abundance: NA; v_gene: TRBV19; CDR3aa: CASSIDLRTGVYYGYTF; CDR3nt: TGTGCCAGTAGTATAGACCTGCGGACAGGCGTTTACTATGGCTACACCTTC
j_gene: TRBJ2-7; d_gene: TRBD2; abundance: once; v_gene: TRBV2; CDR3aa: CASSEEASGRREQYF; CDR3nt: TGTGCCAGCAGTGAAGAGGCTAGCGGTCGCCGCGAGCAGTACTTC
j_gene: TRBJ2-3; d_gene: NA; abundance: NA; v_gene: TRBV27; CDR3aa: CASSLQGDRTDTQYF; CDR3nt: TGTGCCAGCAGTTTACAAGGGGACCGCACAGATACGCAGTATTTT
j_gene: TRBJ1-5; d_gene: NA; abundance: NA; v_gene: TRBV19; CDR3aa: CASFRGEGNQPQHF; CDR3nt: TGTGCCAGCTTTAGGGGAGAAGGCAATCAGCCCCAGCATTTT
j_gene: TRBJ2-7; d_gene: NA; abundance: NA; v_gene: TRBV7-8; CDR3aa: CASSFTYEQYF; CDR3nt: TGTGCCAGCAGCTTTACATACGAGCAGTACTTC
j_gene: TRBJ2-2; d_gene: NA; abundance: NA; v_gene: TRBV15; CDR3aa: CATSPSRANTGELFF; CDR3nt: TGTGCCACCAGCCCAAGCAGGGCGAACACCGGGGAGCTGTTTTTT
j_gene: TRBJ1-1; d_gene: NA; abundance: NA; v_gene: TRBV10-3; CDR3aa: CAISESLEQGYEAFF; CDR3nt: TGTGCCATCAGTGAGTCGTTAGAACAGGGCTACGAAGCTTTCTTT
j_gene: TRBJ2-3; d_gene: NA; abundance: NA; v_gene: TRBV7-6; CDR3aa: CASSLVPGPDTQYF; CDR3nt: TGTGCCAGCAGCTTAGTTCCAGGCCCAGATACGCAGTATTTT
j_gene: TRBJ2-2; d_gene: NA; abundance: NA; v_gene: TRBV15; CDR3aa: CATSLEKGTGELFF; CDR3nt: TGTGCCACCAGCCTAGAAAAGGGAACCGGGGAGCTGTTTTTT
j_gene: TRBJ1-1; d_gene: TRBD1; abundance: NA; v_gene: TRBV27; CDR3aa: CASSFLGQGPAFF; CDR3nt: TGTGCCAGCAGTTTCCTTGGACAGGGGCCAGCTTTCTTT
j_gene: TRBJ2-1; d_gene: NA; abundance: NA; v_gene: TRBV4-1; CDR3aa: CASSQGIVTYNEQFF; CDR3nt: TGCGCCAGCAGCCAAGGTATCGTTACGTACAATGAGCAGTTCTTC
j_gene: TRBJ2-7; d_gene: NA; abundance: NA; v_gene: TRBV27; CDR3aa: CASMDSYEQYF; CDR3nt: TGTGCCAGCATGGACTCCTACGAGCAGTACTTC
j_gene: TRBJ2-5; d_gene: NA; abundance: NA; v_gene: TRBV9; CDR3aa: CASSQGWGLSGVYQETQYF; CDR3nt: TGTGCCAGCAGCCAGGGGTGGGGACTGTCGGGGGTTTACCAAGAGACCCAGTACTTC
j_gene: TRBJ1-5; d_gene: NA; abundance: NA; v_gene: TRBV4-2; CDR3aa: CASSQEGDWYSNQPQHF; CDR3nt: TGTGCCAGCAGCCAAGAAGGGGATTGGTACAGCAATCAGCCCCAGCATTTT
j_gene: TRBJ2-7; d_gene: NA; abundance: NA; v_gene: TRBV7-6; CDR3aa: CASSDYRGGRFYEQYF; CDR3nt: TGTGCCAGCAGCGACTACAGGGGAGGTCGCTTCTACGAGCAGTACTTC
j_gene: TRBJ2-2; d_gene: NA; abundance: NA; v_gene: TRBV4-1; CDR3aa: CASSQEVWTENTGELFF; CDR3nt: TGCGCCAGCAGCCAAGAAGTCTGGACAGAGAACACCGGGGAGCTGTTTTTT